This T cell receptor beta chain was sequenced during a study of cytomegalovirus exposure and HLA in healthy donors. Study-level points and caveats: It emerged from a later analysis that several of the most significant clusters appeared to be linked to common viral pathogens.

PCR employed 60 Vbeta and 13 Jbeta primers. Produced via immunoSEQ multiplex PCR; TCRdb's table is partial and in-frame only. In the table there are around 200,000 clones, over 70% of which are singletons. Notes on this clone: Its antigen is as yet unknown. Germline and junction disagree at one end, which may indicate a read error.

This sequence originates from a man aged 45 to 65 in good health and CMV-seronegative. The sequenced sample consisted of PBMCs.

DNA for the CDR3: TGTTCCAGCAGTAACCCACCCCGGACAGGGGGGTGGGACACTGAAGCTTTCTTT. Residues: CSSSNPPRTGGWDTEAFF. V usage is TRBV7-9 and J usage is TRBJ1-1, with 10 nucleotides matching TRBD1. From germline, CDR1 is SEHNR and CDR2 FQNEAQ (reference sequence). The CDR3 consists of 18 residues.